This entry features one T cell receptor (beta chain) sequence. This clone has just one count. It lacks a known antigen. No qualities accompany the bases; no much larger clone lies one base away. Including cysteine and phenylalanine, the CDR3 has 16 amino acids. Left in the record is the CDR3 DNA by itself, 48 bases read in frame from the first base. At the junction V is shortened by 4 bases and J by 6 bases; bases outside the gene matches: 5. CDR1 PRHDT and CDR2 FYEKMQ are derived from the germline V gene (reference sequence). The data stem from a study of CD39 and CD103 CD8 tumor-infiltrating T cells (dated by TCRdb to the late 2010s). At the level of the whole study: The repertoire comparisons shown came from four patients: one with an HPV-positive HNSCC, one with an HPV-negative HNSCC, one with ovarian cancer and one with melanoma. Deep sequencing of TCRbeta CDR3 was used to compare the repertoires of CD8 TIL subsets, defined by CD103 and CD39, against those of peripheral memory CD8 T cells. On the study overall, not on this receptor specifically: Clonotypes from DP TILs were seldom detected in blood or uninvolved lymph node, while clonotypes from DN TILs overlapped to a large extent with peripheral memory CD8 repertoires. Compared with DN and SP CD8 TILs and with blood memory CD8 T cells, DP CD8 TILs appeared more oligoclonal, with the top 30 clonotypes covering roughly 55-86%.

From roughly 10,000 to 100,000 sorted cells per subset, genomic DNA was extracted using the DNeasy Blood and Tissue Kit. The immunoSEQ service sequenced and mapped the TCRbeta V-J or V-D-J regions, with coverage above 8.5x for each sample. As for the authors' bioinformatics: Analysis was restricted to productive rearrangements exported from the immunoSEQ Analyzer platform, and clonality was assessed using the 500 most abundant clones. To quantify how much repertoires overlapped between populations, both the Morisita-Horn similarity index and the Jaccard index were used. Morisita-Horn similarity between CD8 T-cell subset TCR repertoires was measured in five to seven cancer patients. TCRdb re-hosts the immuneACCESS table, in-frame sequences only. Its copies lack some clones; in the studies checked, an unresolved V gene accounts for under half of them, and the cause for the rest is not known. Clone size and V and J calls were adopted from that table, with D and trimming inferred from the DNA. The sample table shows more than 15,000 clones, and under 95% are seen once. The leading ten clones occupy about 4.5% of the sample.

No therapy was being received by patients at the time of sample collection, although prior treatments had ranged from chemotherapy, radiotherapy, surgery and immunotherapy to none. After thawing, cells were enriched for T lymphocytes using a negative-selection kit, with EpCAM beads added for tumor-infiltrating lymphocytes. CD8+CD4-CD45RA- cells were sorted as memory CD8 T cells irrespective of CCR7 expression. Peripheral blood mononuclear cells were isolated by Ficoll-Paque PLUS gradient and cryopreserved before analysis. Populations were sorted to 99% purity on a FACSAria II, and cell pellets were frozen for TCR sequencing without culture.

Sequenced material: CD8+ T cells sorted from blood. The meaning of the sample's cell subset or site label: total memory CD8 T cells (CD45RA-CCR7+/-) from blood or uninvolved lymph node. The V gene is TRBV13 and the J gene is TRBJ2-1, with TRBD2 identical over 14 junction bases. This TCR derives from a human donor with head and neck squamous cell carcinoma. For the CDR3, the sequence is CASSSETSGGANEQFF. In nucleotide form, the sequence is TGTGCCAGCAGCTCAGAGACTAGCGGGGGGGCCAATGAGCAGTTCTTC.